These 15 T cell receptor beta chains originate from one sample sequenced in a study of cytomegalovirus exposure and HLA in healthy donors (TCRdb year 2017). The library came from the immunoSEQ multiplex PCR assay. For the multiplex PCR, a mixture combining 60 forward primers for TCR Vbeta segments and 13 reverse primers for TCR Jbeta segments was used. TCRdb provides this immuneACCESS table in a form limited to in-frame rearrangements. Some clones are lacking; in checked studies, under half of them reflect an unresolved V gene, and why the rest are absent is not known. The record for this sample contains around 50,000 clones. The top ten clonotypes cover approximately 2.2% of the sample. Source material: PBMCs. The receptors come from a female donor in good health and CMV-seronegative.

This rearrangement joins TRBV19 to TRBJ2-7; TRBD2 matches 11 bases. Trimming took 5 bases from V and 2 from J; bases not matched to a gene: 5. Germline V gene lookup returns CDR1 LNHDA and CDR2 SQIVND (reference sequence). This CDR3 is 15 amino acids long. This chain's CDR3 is CASSPTSGSTYEQYF. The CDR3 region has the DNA TGTGCCAGTAGTCCAACTAGCGGGAGTACCTACGAGCAGTACTTC.

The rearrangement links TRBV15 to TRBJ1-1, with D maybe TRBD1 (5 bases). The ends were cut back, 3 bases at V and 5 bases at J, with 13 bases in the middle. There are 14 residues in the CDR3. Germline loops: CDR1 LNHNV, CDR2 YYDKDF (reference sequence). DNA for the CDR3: TGTGCCACCAGCAGTGGAGGGGACGGTACTGAAGCTTTCTTT. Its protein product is CATSSGGDGTEAFF. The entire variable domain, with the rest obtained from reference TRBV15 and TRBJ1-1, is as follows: DAMVIQNPRYQVTQFGKPVTLSCSQTLNHNVMYWYQQKSSQAPKLLFHYYDKDFNNEADTPDNFQSRRPNTSFCFLDIRSPGLGDTAMYLCATSSGGDGTEAFFGQGTRLTVV.

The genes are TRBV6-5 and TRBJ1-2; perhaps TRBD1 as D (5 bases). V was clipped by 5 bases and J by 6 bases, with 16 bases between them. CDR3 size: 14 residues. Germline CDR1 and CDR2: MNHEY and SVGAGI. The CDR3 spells CASSHQGGKDGYTF. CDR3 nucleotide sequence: TGTGCCAGCAGTCACCAGGGTGGGAAAGATGGCTACACCTTC.

CDR3 loop: CASSQDWSSGEYEQYF. The CDR3 DNA reads as TGCGCCAGCAGCCAAGATTGGTCTAGCGGAGAGTACGAGCAGTACTTC. The chain links TRBV4-3 to TRBJ2-7, with 7 bases matching TRBD2. With V trimmed by 0 bases and J by 4 bases, 9 bases remained unmatched. This CDR3 has 16 residues. Germline assignment: CDR1 LGHNA and CDR2 YSLEER.

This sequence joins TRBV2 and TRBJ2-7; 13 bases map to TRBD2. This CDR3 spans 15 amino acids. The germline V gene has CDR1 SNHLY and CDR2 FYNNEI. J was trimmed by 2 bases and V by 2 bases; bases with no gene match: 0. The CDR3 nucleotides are TGTGCCAGCAGTGAAACTAGCGGGGGGGCCTACGAGCAGTACTTC. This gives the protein CASSETSGGAYEQYF.

DNA for the CDR3: TGCGCCAGCAGCTCACGAGCTGGGCAACAAGAGACCCAGTACTTC. Translated, it gives CASSSRAGQQETQYF. The rearrangement uses TRBV5-1 and TRBJ2-5; D unresolved. The CDR3 is made up of 15 amino acids. Germline V gene lookup returns CDR1 SGHRS and CDR2 YFSETQ. V dropped 3 bases and J dropped 2 bases, with 14 bases sitting between them.

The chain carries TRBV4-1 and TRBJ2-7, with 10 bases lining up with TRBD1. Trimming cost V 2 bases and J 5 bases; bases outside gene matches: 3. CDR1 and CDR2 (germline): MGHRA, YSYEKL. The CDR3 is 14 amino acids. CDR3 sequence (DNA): TGCGCCAGCAGCCAAAGGGACAGGGGTAACGAGCAGTACTTC. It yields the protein CASSQRDRGNEQYF.

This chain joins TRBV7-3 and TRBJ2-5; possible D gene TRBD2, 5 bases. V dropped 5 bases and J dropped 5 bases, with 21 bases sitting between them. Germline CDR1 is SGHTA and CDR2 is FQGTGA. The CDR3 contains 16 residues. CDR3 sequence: CASSHCKGGREETQYF. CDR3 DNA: TGTGCCAGCAGCCATTGCAAGGGCGGGCGAGAGGAGACCCAGTACTTC.

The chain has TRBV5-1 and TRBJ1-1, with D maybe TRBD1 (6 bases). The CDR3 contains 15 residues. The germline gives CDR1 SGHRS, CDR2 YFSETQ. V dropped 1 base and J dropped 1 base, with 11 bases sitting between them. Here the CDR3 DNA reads TGCGCCAGCAGCTTGAACAGGGATTCGAACACTGAAGCTTTCTTT. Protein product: CASSLNRDSNTEAFF. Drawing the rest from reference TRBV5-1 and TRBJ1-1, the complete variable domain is KAGVTQTPRYLIKTRGQQVTLSCSPISGHRSVSWYQQTPGQGLQFLFEYFSETQRNKGNFPGRFSGRQFSNSRSEMNVSTLELGDSALYLCASSLNRDSNTEAFFGQGTRLTVV.

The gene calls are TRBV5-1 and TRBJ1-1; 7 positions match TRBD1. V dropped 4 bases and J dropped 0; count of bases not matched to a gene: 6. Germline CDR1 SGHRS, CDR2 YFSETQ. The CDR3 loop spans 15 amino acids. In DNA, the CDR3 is TGCGCCAGCAGCATCGGGACAGCGATGAACACTGAAGCTTTCTTT. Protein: CASSIGTAMNTEAFF.

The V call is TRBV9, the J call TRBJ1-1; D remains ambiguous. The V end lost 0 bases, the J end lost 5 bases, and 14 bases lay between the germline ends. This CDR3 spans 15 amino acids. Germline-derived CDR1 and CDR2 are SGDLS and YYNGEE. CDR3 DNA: TGTGCCAGCAGCGTAGCTACTCTAGGGAGAACTGAAGCTTTCTTT. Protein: CASSVATLGRTEAFF.

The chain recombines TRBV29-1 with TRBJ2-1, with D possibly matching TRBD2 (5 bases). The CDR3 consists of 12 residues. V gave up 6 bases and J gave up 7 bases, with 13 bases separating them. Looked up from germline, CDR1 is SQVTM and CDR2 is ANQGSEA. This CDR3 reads CSVERTQNEQFF. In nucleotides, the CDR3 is TGCAGCGTCGAACGGACTCAAAATGAGCAGTTCTTC.

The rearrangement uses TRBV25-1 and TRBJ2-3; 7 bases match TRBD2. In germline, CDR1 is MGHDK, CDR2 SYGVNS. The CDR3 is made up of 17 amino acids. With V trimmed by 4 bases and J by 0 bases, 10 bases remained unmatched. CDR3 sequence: CASSGGGPGNSTDTQYF. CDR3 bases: TGTGCCAGCAGTGGGGGGGGACCAGGCAATAGCACAGATACGCAGTATTTT.

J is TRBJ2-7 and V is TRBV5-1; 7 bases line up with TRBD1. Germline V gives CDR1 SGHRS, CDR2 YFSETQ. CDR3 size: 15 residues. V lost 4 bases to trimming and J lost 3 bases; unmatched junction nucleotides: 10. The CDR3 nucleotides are TGCGCCAGCAGCCCGACGACAGGGAATGGCTACGAGCAGTACTTC. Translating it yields CASSPTTGNGYEQYF.

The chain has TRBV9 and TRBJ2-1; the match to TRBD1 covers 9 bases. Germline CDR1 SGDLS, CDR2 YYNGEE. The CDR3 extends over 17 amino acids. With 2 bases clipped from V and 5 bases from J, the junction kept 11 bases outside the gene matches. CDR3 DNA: TGTGCCAGCAGCGTGTGGGGGGGGACAGGGTTTGACAATGAGCAGTTCTTC. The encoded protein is CASSVWGGTGFDNEQFF.